This entry lists 26 T cell receptor beta chains sequenced from one sample in a study of radiation and T cells in renal cell carcinoma. The data were produced by immunoSEQ multiplex PCR, yet TCRdb's version contains in-frame clones alone and is incomplete. The sample has about 140,000 clones, roughly 85% seen once. Described time point: baseline pretreatment blood. As to treatment: 15 Gy SBRT to primary tumor, nephrectomy 4 weeks later. This specimen consisted of blood, obtained from a patient whose treatment included radiotherapy and nephrectomy. The source is a woman between 50 and 59 years old with renal cell carcinoma.

The rearrangement uses TRBV6-1 and TRBJ1-1, with a tentative D call TRBD1 (5 bases). The ends were cut back, 2 bases at V and 5 bases at J, with 9 bases in the middle. The V gene's germline CDR1 is MNHNS and CDR2 SASEGT. This CDR3 is 13 amino acids long. Here the CDR3 DNA reads TGTGCCAGCAGTGAACCAGGGTTGACTGAAGCTTTCTTT. As protein: CASSEPGLTEAFF.

The rearrangement links TRBV7-2 to TRBJ1-6; D is ambiguous. The CDR3 has 15 residues. CDR1 and CDR2 (germline): SGHTA, FQGNSA. V was pared by 0 bases and J by 6 bases, with 9 bases between. In DNA form, the CDR3 reads TGTGCCAGCAGCTTAGCCGCACAGTCTAATTCACCCCTCCACTTT. It translates to CASSLAAQSNSPLHF.

The chain carries TRBV11-3 and TRBJ2-7; 12 bases align to TRBD2. This CDR3 is 15 amino acids long. The germline gives CDR1 SGHNT, CDR2 YENEEA. The V gene end was trimmed by 5 bases and the J gene end by 2 bases; junction bases not matched to a gene: 4. In nucleotides, the CDR3 is TGTGCCAGCAGCAAAGGACTAGCGGGAACCTACGAGCAGTACTTC. Its protein product is CASSKGLAGTYEQYF.

The chain combines TRBV10-3 with TRBJ2-1; 8 bases fit TRBD2. Looked up from germline, CDR1 is ENHRY and CDR2 is SYGVKD. The ends lost 6 bases at V and 2 bases at J; junction bases unmatched: 9. The CDR3 spans 16 residues. The CDR3 bases are TGTGCCATCAGGACCATGTCGGGGGGGGCCTACAATGAGCAGTTCTTC. This codes for CAIRTMSGGAYNEQFF.

The chain combines TRBV6-1 with TRBJ2-7, with TRBD1 matching 8 bases. Germline CDR1 is MNHNS and CDR2 is SASEGT. The CDR3 runs to 15 residues. V shed 4 bases and J 0 bases; nucleotides not matched to a gene: 5. For the CDR3, the DNA is TGTGCCAGCAGTGCGGCCGGGACAGGCTCCTACGAGCAGTACTTC. Residues: CASSAAGTGSYEQYF.

V usage is TRBV5-8 and J usage is TRBJ1-1, with unresolved D. The CDR3 length is 13 residues. V lost 0 bases and J lost 1, with 4 bases in between. Germline loops: CDR1 SGHTS, CDR2 YDEGEE. The CDR3 DNA sequence: TGTGCCAGCAGCTTGGACAGGAACACTGAAGCTTTCTTT. Protein: CASSLDRNTEAFF.

This chain connects TRBV4-3 to TRBJ1-4, with D unclear. CDR3 size: 15 residues. V shed 4 bases and J shed 6 bases, with 15 bases lying between them. Germline assignment: CDR1 LGHNA and CDR2 YSLEER. CDR3 residues: CASSLDGRGHEKLFF. CDR3 nucleotide sequence: TGCGCCAGCAGCCTCGACGGCCGAGGACATGAAAAACTGTTTTTT.

This clone showed up just a few times. The rearrangement joins TRBV4-2 to TRBJ2-7; 11 nucleotides align to TRBD2. Germline trimming cut 4 bases from V and 2 bases from J; bases unmatched to any gene: 10. The CDR3 consists of 17 residues. Germline CDR1 is LGHNA and CDR2 is YNFKEQ. CDR3 loop: CASSRATTSGGAYEQYF. The CDR3 region has the DNA TGTGCCAGCAGCCGCGCAACCACTAGCGGGGGAGCCTACGAGCAGTACTTC.

The chain recombines TRBV4-2 with TRBJ2-6; maybe TRBD1 (5 bases). The V and J ends lost 0 bases and 0 bases respectively, with 15 bases between them. Per germline, CDR1 LGHNA and CDR2 YNFKEQ. The CDR3 extends over 19 amino acids. The CDR3 loop is CASSQERQIQHSGANVLTF. The DNA for the CDR3 is TGTGCCAGCAGCCAAGAGAGACAGATCCAGCACTCTGGGGCCAACGTCCTGACTTTC.

This chain joins TRBV6-5 and TRBJ1-1; TRBD1 might be the D (5 bases). The CDR3 runs 13 residues. Germline V gene sequence: CDR1 MNHEY, CDR2 SVGAGI. The germline V and J ends were trimmed by 4 bases and 10 bases, with 16 bases remaining between them. The CDR3 loop reads CASSSDTSRAAFF. CDR3 DNA: TGTGCCAGCAGTTCGGACACGTCGCGGGCAGCTTTCTTT.

In its sample, this clone was seen a few times. The J gene is TRBJ2-7, the V gene TRBV7-2; a weak D match, TRBD2 (6 bases). CDR1 SGHTA and CDR2 FQGNSA come from the germline V gene. V dropped 5 bases and J dropped 3 bases, with 17 bases sitting between them. CDR3 size: 15 residues. The CDR3 sequence is CASSPYSGQFYEQYF. In DNA, the CDR3 is TGTGCCAGCAGCCCCTACAGCGGGCAGTTCTACGAGCAGTACTTC. The full variable domain, completed using reference TRBV7-2 and TRBJ2-7, is GAGVSQSPSNKVTEKGKDVELRCDPISGHTALYWYRQSLGQGLEFLIYFQGNSAPDKSGLPSDRFSAERTGGSVSTLTIQRTQQEDSAVYLCASSPYSGQFYEQYFGPGTRLTVT.

As DNA, the CDR3 is TGTGCCAGCAGCCCCGGGCGAAATCAGCCCCAGCATTTT. Its protein is CASSPGRNQPQHF. V gene TRBV14 combines with J gene TRBJ1-5; unclear D gene. The CDR3 extends over 13 amino acids. The germline V gene encodes CDR1 SGHDN and CDR2 FVKESK. The V end lost 4 bases, the J end lost 4 bases, and 8 bases lay between the germline ends.

This chain joins TRBV9 and TRBJ1-5; D is unclear. Trimming left V 0 bases short and J 2 bases short, with 6 bases between. CDR1 and CDR2 from the germline V gene are SGDLS and YYNGEE. The CDR3 is made up of 14 amino acids. CDR3 nucleotides: TGTGCCAGCAGCGTAGATATCGGCAATCAGCCCCAGCATTTT. It specifies CASSVDIGNQPQHF.

This chain links TRBV9 with TRBJ2-7; 11 nucleotides match TRBD2. The CDR3 has 17 residues. Germline V CDR1 and CDR2: SGDLS, YYNGEE. After removal of 0 bases from V and 2 bases from J, the junction contained 7 bases not matched to a gene. The CDR3: CASSVGPGTSGPYEQYF. The CDR3 nucleotides read TGTGCCAGCAGCGTAGGCCCCGGGACTAGCGGTCCCTACGAGCAGTACTTC.

This clone was found once. The rearrangement links TRBV5-6 to TRBJ1-2, with D perhaps matching TRBD1 (6 bases). The V gene lost 3 bases and the J gene lost 4 bases, with 13 bases spanning the gap. The CDR3 loop spans 14 amino acids. From germline, CDR1 is SGHDT and CDR2 YYEEEE. The CDR3 DNA reads TGTGCCAGCAGCTCATCAGGGGAAACCTATGGCTACACCTTC. It is translated as CASSSSGETYGYTF.

The chain is built from TRBV5-5 and TRBJ1-4; D might be TRBD1 (6 bases). Germline CDR1 and CDR2: SGHKS and YYEKEE (reference sequence). The CDR3 covers 16 residues. Trimming removed 0 bases at V and 6 bases at J, with 15 bases between. The CDR3 region is CASSLASPGEYEKLFF. The CDR3 DNA reads TGTGCCAGCAGCTTGGCTTCTCCAGGGGAGTATGAAAAACTGTTTTTT.

This chain links TRBV15 with TRBJ1-4; a weak D match, TRBD1 (5 bases). This CDR3 spans 15 amino acids. Germline CDR1 is LNHNV and CDR2 is YYDKDF (reference sequence). Trimming shortened V by 5 bases and J by 8 bases, and 18 bases separated the two germline ends. CDR3 region: CATSFQRGSGEKLFF. The CDR3 bases are TGTGCCACCAGCTTTCAACGGGGGTCGGGCGAAAAACTGTTTTTT.

CDR3 in amino acids: CASSVSGTVDNYGYTF. DNA for the CDR3: TGTGCCAGCTCAGTCTCCGGGACGGTCGATAACTATGGCTACACCTTC. V and J are TRBV18 and TRBJ1-2; possibly TRBD1 for D (5 bases). V lost 5 bases and J lost 1, with 17 bases in between. The CDR3 is made up of 16 amino acids. The V gene's germline CDR1 is KGHSH and CDR2 LQKENI.

The chain is built from TRBV9 and TRBJ2-5; TRBD2 aligns across 8 bases. The germline V gene has CDR1 SGDLS and CDR2 YYNGEE. This CDR3 has 18 residues. With 2 bases clipped from V and 1 base from J, the junction kept 13 bases outside the gene matches. The CDR3 is CASSVSVSGRGVQETQYF. CDR3 in DNA: TGTGCCAGCAGCGTTTCGGTTAGCGGGCGGGGGGTCCAAGAGACCCAGTACTTC.

The chain has TRBV5-1 and TRBJ2-5, with unresolved D. This CDR3 spans 15 amino acids. The V gene lost 3 bases and the J gene lost 5 bases, with 17 bases spanning the gap. Germline lookup yields CDR1 SGHRS and CDR2 YFSETQ. The CDR3 DNA is TGCGCCAGCAGCTCCCCCTCTCAAGGGATGGAGACCCAGTACTTC. Protein product: CASSSPSQGMETQYF.

This rearrangement joins TRBV2 to TRBJ2-1; D might be TRBD2 (6 bases). The CDR3 covers 15 residues. Trimming took 1 base from V and 2 from J, leaving 9 bases between them. The germline V gene encodes CDR1 SNHLY and CDR2 FYNNEI. CDR3 sequence: CASSEGRGTYNEQFF. CDR3 nucleotide sequence: TGTGCCAGCAGTGAAGGACGGGGGACCTACAATGAGCAGTTCTTC.

The chain uses TRBV6-6 and TRBJ2-7; D remains ambiguous. The CDR3 sequence is 15 residues long. CDR1 is MNHNY, CDR2 SVGAGI, per germline (reference sequence). V lost 6 bases and J 8 bases, leaving 23 bases between the germline ends. CDR3 sequence reads: CASRFVELRTGQQYF. CDR3 sequence (DNA): TGTGCCAGCAGGTTTGTTGAGCTACGGACCGGGCAGCAGTACTTC.

CDR3 region: CATSGELLRETQYF. CDR3 nucleotides: TGTGCCACCAGCGGGGAGTTGCTGCGGGAGACCCAGTACTTC. The chain links TRBV15 to TRBJ2-5, with D perhaps matching TRBD2 (5 bases). Trimming took off 5 bases at V and 5 bases at J, with 15 bases between the two ends. This CDR3 spans 14 amino acids. Germline V gene lookup returns CDR1 LNHNV and CDR2 YYDKDF (reference sequence). Together with reference TRBV15 and TRBJ2-5, the CDR3 gives the full variable domain: DAMVIQNPRYQVTQFGKPVTLSCSQTLNHNVMYWYQQKSSQAPKLLFHYYDKDFNNEADTPDNFQSRRPNTSFCFLDIRSPGLGDTAMYLCATSGELLRETQYFGPGTRLLVL.

The chain has TRBV10-2 and TRBJ1-6; D perhaps matches TRBD1 (6 bases). The V gene lost 6 bases and the J gene lost 0 bases, with 15 bases spanning the gap. The CDR3 runs to 17 residues. Germline V gene lookup returns CDR1 WSHSY and CDR2 SAAADI. The chain's CDR3 is CASSRDISSSYNSPLHF. CDR3 coding DNA: TGCGCCAGCAGCCGGGACATCTCAAGCTCCTATAATTCACCCCTCCACTTT.

This clone has a single count. The chain links TRBV5-1 to TRBJ1-5; weak D call: TRBD1 (6 bases). Germline CDR1 and CDR2: SGHRS and YFSETQ. Trimming pared 0 bases from V and 6 bases from J, leaving 16 bases between. The CDR3 has 16 amino acids. CDR3 sequence reads: CASSLAPGVLGQPQHF. In DNA form, the CDR3 reads TGCGCCAGCAGCTTGGCTCCAGGGGTACTTGGTCAGCCCCAGCATTTT. Drawing the rest from reference TRBV5-1 and TRBJ1-5, the complete variable domain is KAGVTQTPRYLIKTRGQQVTLSCSPISGHRSVSWYQQTPGQGLQFLFEYFSETQRNKGNFPGRFSGRQFSNSRSEMNVSTLELGDSALYLCASSLAPGVLGQPQHFGDGTRLSIL.

This clone was detected a few times. This chain uses TRBV6-4 with TRBJ1-6, with D uncertain. The CDR3 consists of 13 residues. The V end lost 8 bases, the J end lost 9 bases, and 14 bases lay between the germline ends. Per germline, CDR1 MRHNA and CDR2 SNTAGT. The CDR3 nucleotides are TGTGCCAGCTCGGCGGACCGAGCTTCACCCCTCCACTTT. This sequence encodes CASSADRASPLHF.